This T cell receptor beta chain is from a study of cytomegalovirus exposure and HLA in healthy donors. Study-level findings and limits: The authors listed approximately 160 TCR beta chains as cytomegalovirus-associated.

Trimming removed 4 bases at V and 3 bases at J, with 17 bases between. The CDR3 has 15 amino acids. The V gene's germline CDR1 is SGHNT and CDR2 YYREEE (reference sequence). With 60 Vbeta and 13 Jbeta primers, the PCR was carried out. Libraries were prepared by immunoSEQ multiplex PCR; TCRdb keeps only in-frame clonotypes and omits some of them. Here the sample spans about 160,000 clones, almost 85% being singletons. For this clone: As yet, its antigen is unknown.

Material: PBMCs. The V and J genes are TRBV5-4 and TRBJ2-7, with D perhaps matching TRBD1 (5 bases). The origin of this receptor is a man aged 30 to 39 in good health and CMV-seronegative. CDR3 protein: CASSLSRGSGYEQYF. As DNA, the CDR3 is TGTGCCAGCAGCCTTAGTAGGGGATCGGGCTACGAGCAGTACTTC.